The entry below gives a single T cell receptor beta chain sequence along with its context. Its cognate antigen has yet to be identified. Per-base qualities were not stored, and no clone one base away is much larger. CDR1 and CDR2 were assigned from the germline V gene (reference sequence) as LNHDA and SQIVND. The CDR3 measures 15 amino acids from cysteine to phenylalanine. Only CDR3 DNA is held: 45 bases, read in frame from base 1. V drops 5 bases and J drops 1 base, leaving 15 bases in between. Sequencer: Illumina MiSeq. TCRdb applied fastp at Q25 and MiXCR to the public reads, then kept only in-frame beta chains. Rows with a matching CDR3 protein are joined into one entry that keeps the most common DNA and genes. Counted in this sample were roughly 63,000 distinct CDR3 sequences; 20% to 25% of them appeared once. The ten biggest clones cover 2% to 2.5% of the sample. The source of the sample is a study of lung T cells in sarcoidosis with Löfgren's syndrome (dated by TCRdb to the late 2010s). At the level of the whole study: Sarcoidosis was characterized as a granulomatous, predominantly pulmonary disease marked by accumulation of CD4+ T cells in bronchoalveolar lavage fluid. The repertoire analyses concentrated on Lofgren's syndrome patients. The paper's findings and limits, for the study overall: Recognition of a sarcoidosis-associated antigen was only suggested, and the antigen itself remained putative and was not identified. Multiple Lofgren's syndrome patients were reported to share TRAV12-1 and TRBV2 CDR3 motifs, a finding that suggests public CD4+ TCR repertoires. Compared with control subjects, Lofgren's syndrome patients were reported to have TRAV12-1 and TRBV2 as the most expanded V gene segments. In alphabeta pairing analysis, TRAV12-1 preferentially paired with TRBV2, and these paired TCRs showed CDR3 homology.

The sequenced material came from CD4+ T cells from PBMCs. The rearranged chain carries TRBV19 and TRBJ2-7; 6 matching bases give a weak D call of TRBD1. This clonotype was sampled from a human donor with sarcoidosis (Löfgren's syndrome or another form), or a control subject (not recorded which). CDR3 sequence: CASSLSRDTSYEQYF. The nucleotide sequence reads TGTGCCAGTAGTCTCTCCCGGGACACTTCCTACGAGCAGTACTTC. With the rest looked up from the reference TRBV19 and TRBJ2-7 genes rather than sequenced, the full variable domain is DGGITQSPKYLFRKEGQNVTLSCEQNLNHDAMYWYRQDPGQGLRLIYYSQIVNDFQKGDIAEGYSVSREKKESFPLTVTSAQKNPTAFYLCASSLSRDTSYEQYFGPGTRLTVT.